The 20 T cell receptor beta chains below come from one sample, sequenced in a study of T cells in Graves' hyperthyroidism and ophthalmopathy. RNA transcripts gave rise to amplified TCR beta CDR3 regions. HTBI primers drove first-round RT-PCR of the TCR CDR3. TCRdb called the multiplex PCR reads again in MiXCR, with one record for every CDR3 protein. The sample carries 200,000 to 250,000 distinct CDR3 sequences, roughly 18% recorded once. Specimen: blood. Receptor source: a man aged 45 to 65 with Graves' hyperthyroidism.

The genes are TRBV4-1 and TRBJ1-2, with unresolved D. Germline-derived CDR1 and CDR2 are MGHRA and YSYEKL. The CDR3 length is 14 residues. The ends were cut back, 2 bases at V and 0 bases at J, with 7 bases in the middle. CDR3 sequence: CASSQSDTNYGYTF. Written as DNA, the CDR3 is TGCGCCAGCAGCCAATCAGACACTAACTATGGCTACACCTTC.

The table lists this clonotype with many counts. The chain has TRBV5-1 and TRBJ2-5; D not certain. The V and J ends lost 0 bases and 5 bases respectively, with 11 bases between them. CDR3 length: 14 amino acids. CDR1 is SGHRS and CDR2 is YFSETQ in the germline V gene. The CDR3 reads CASSLVQAGETQYF. Written as DNA, the CDR3 is TGCGCCAGCAGCTTGGTTCAGGCCGGGGAGACCCAGTACTTC.

This clonotype was recorded many times. The rearrangement joins TRBV12-3 or TRBV12-4 to TRBJ2-7; 9 positions agree with TRBD2. The CDR3 length is 15 residues. V lost 6 bases to trimming and J lost 3 bases; unmatched junction nucleotides: 9. The CDR3 loop reads CASRRRGSGSYEQYF. CDR3 sequence (DNA): TGTGCCAGCAGACGGAGGGGTAGCGGGAGCTACGAGCAGTACTTC.

This clonotype was seen many times. This sequence joins TRBV30 and TRBJ2-1; the match to TRBD2 covers 11 bases. The CDR3 runs 16 residues. Germline assignment: CDR1 GTSNPN and CDR2 SVGIG (reference sequence). Trimming removed 3 bases from V and 7 bases from J; junction bases left unmatched: 11. The CDR3 DNA follows: TGTGCCTGGAGAGTTAGCGGGAGGGCCAGTGGGAATGAGCAGTTCTTC. Protein: CAWRVSGRASGNEQFF.

In this sample, this clonotype turned up many times. V usage is TRBV7-3 and J usage is TRBJ2-1; 7 bases match TRBD1. V trimming: 3 bases; J trimming: 2 bases; junction bases outside the gene matches: 1. The germline V gene encodes CDR1 SGHTA and CDR2 FQGTGA. The CDR3 is 14 residues long. CDR3 amino acids: CASSFTGAYNEQFF. CDR3 in DNA: TGTGCCAGCAGCTTCACAGGGGCCTACAATGAGCAGTTCTTC.

This clonotype appeared many times. This chain links TRBV2 with TRBJ2-7; D remains unclear. The germline V gene encodes CDR1 SNHLY and CDR2 FYNNEI. V lost 2 bases, J lost 3 bases, and 8 bases lay in between. The CDR3 consists of 13 residues. DNA of the CDR3: TGTGCCAGCAGTGAATGGGCTAGCTACGAGCAGTACTTC. Translating gives CASSEWASYEQYF.

This clonotype was seen many times. The chain couples TRBV20-1 to TRBJ1-2; no firm D call. Germline values: CDR1 DFQATT, CDR2 SNEGSKA (reference sequence). V was cut by 2 bases and J by 6 bases, with 4 bases left in between. CDR3 length: 10 amino acids. Here the CDR3 reads CSARSDGYTF. The CDR3, as DNA: TGCAGTGCTAGATCGGATGGCTACACCTTC.

This clonotype was recorded at least ten times. The chain has TRBV29-1 and TRBJ2-7; D perhaps matches TRBD2 (6 bases). V lost 4 bases and J 6 bases, leaving 16 bases between the germline ends. The CDR3 sequence is 13 residues long. The germline CDR1 and CDR2 sequences are SQVTM and ANQGSEA. The CDR3 sequence is CSVVRAGTGEQYF. Written as DNA, the CDR3 is TGCAGCGTTGTTCGGGCAGGGACTGGCGAGCAGTACTTC.

This clonotype has ten or more counts. CDR3 DNA: TGTGCCAGCAGCTTAACGAGGACTAGCTCGAACAATGAGCAGTTCTTC. Its protein product is CASSLTRTSSNNEQFF. The V and J genes are TRBV7-3 and TRBJ2-1; 8 nucleotides agree with TRBD2. The CDR3 length is 16 residues. The V gene end was trimmed by 0 bases and the J gene end by 5 bases; junction bases not matched to a gene: 6. The germline gives CDR1 SGHTA, CDR2 FQGTGA.

The chain carries TRBV4-1 and TRBJ2-7, with 8 positions matching TRBD1. The V gene end was trimmed by 2 bases and the J gene end by 5 bases; junction bases not matched to a gene: 11. The CDR3 is made up of 16 amino acids. CDR1 and CDR2 from the germline V gene are MGHRA and YSYEKL. DNA for the CDR3: TGCGCCAGCAGCCAATCCGGGACAGGCCCCGGCAACGAGCAGTACTTC. It codes for CASSQSGTGPGNEQYF.

This clonotype was counted at least ten times. This chain connects TRBV11-2 to TRBJ1-2; 7 nucleotides match TRBD1. CDR3 length: 13 amino acids. The V and J ends lost 6 bases and 8 bases, in that order; junction bases with no gene match: 9. Germline V CDR1 and CDR2: SGHAT, FQNNGV. The CDR3 bases are TGTGCCAGCAGTTCGGACAGGCGACGGGGCTACACCTTC. Protein: CASSSDRRRGYTF.

The chain couples TRBV20-1 to TRBJ2-1; D is ambiguous. Trimming took off 1 base at V and 9 bases at J, with 10 bases between the two ends. The CDR3 length is 12 residues. The germline CDR1 and CDR2 sequences are DFQATT and SNEGSKA (reference sequence). In DNA form, the CDR3 reads TGCAGTGCTAGAGTGGCAAGGGCTGAGCAGTTCTTC. Protein product: CSARVARAEQFF.

The gene calls are TRBV7-9 and TRBJ1-4; 10 nucleotides agree with TRBD1. CDR1 and CDR2 from the germline V gene are SEHNR and FQNEAQ (reference sequence). After removal of 8 bases from V and 5 bases from J, the junction contained 5 bases not matched to a gene. CDR3 length: 14 amino acids. CDR3 sequence (DNA): TGTGCCAGCCAGCCGGGACAGGGGAATGAAAAACTGTTTTTT. This encodes CASQPGQGNEKLFF.

This clonotype occurred many times. The rearrangement links TRBV29-1 to TRBJ1-1, with D unresolved. CDR3 size: 10 residues. Looked up from germline, CDR1 is SQVTM and CDR2 is ANQGSEA. The V gene lost 4 bases and the J gene lost 6 bases, with 6 bases spanning the gap. The CDR3 region has the DNA TGCAGCGTTGTTGTACCTGAAGCTTTCTTT. This gives the protein CSVVVPEAFF.

The V call is TRBV25-1, the J call TRBJ2-5; a possible D gene is TRBD2 (6 bases). Germline V gene data show CDR1 as MGHDK and CDR2 as SYGVNS. The V end lost 6 bases, the J end lost 4 bases, and 9 bases lay between the germline ends. There are 12 residues in the CDR3. The CDR3 coding sequence is TGTGCCAGCAGCTCAGCGGGAGAGACCCAGTACTTC. It encodes CASSSAGETQYF.

This sequence joins TRBV5-1 and TRBJ2-1, with TRBD2 as a possible D gene (5 bases). V was clipped by 0 bases and J by 4 bases, with 11 bases between them. Germline assignment: CDR1 SGHRS and CDR2 YFSETQ. The CDR3 has 15 residues. The CDR3 region has the DNA TGCGCCAGCAGCTTGGCCGAGGGCCCGTACAATGAGCAGTTCTTC. Translation: CASSLAEGPYNEQFF.

In its sample, this clonotype was seen many times. The genes are TRBV12-3 or TRBV12-4 and TRBJ1-1; D uncertain. Trimming pared 6 bases from V and 0 bases from J, leaving 8 bases between. The CDR3 covers 13 residues. The CDR3 DNA reads TGTGCCAGCAGCTTCGATATGAACACTGAAGCTTTCTTT. It codes for CASSFDMNTEAFF.

Ten or more counts support this clonotype. The V call is TRBV7-8, the J call TRBJ2-7; 10 positions match TRBD2. V was pared by 4 bases and J by 8 bases, with 11 bases of the junction left unmatched. This CDR3 comprises 15 residues. Germline V CDR1 and CDR2: SGHVS, FQNEAQ. The CDR3 region is CASSSPTSGASQQYF. The DNA for the CDR3 is TGTGCCAGCAGCTCCCCCACTAGCGGGGCCAGCCAGCAGTACTTC. The entire variable domain, with the rest obtained from reference TRBV7-8 and TRBJ2-7, is as follows: GAGVSQSPRYKVAKRGQDVALRCDPISGHVSLFWYQQALGQGPEFLTYFQNEAQLDKSGLPSDRFFAERPEGSVSTLKIQRTQQEDSAVYLCASSSPTSGASQQYFGPGTRLTVT.

This chain connects TRBV5-6 to TRBJ2-7; 8 bases fit TRBD2. V dropped 9 bases and J dropped 0; count of bases not matched to a gene: 8. In germline, CDR1 is SGHDT, CDR2 YYEEEE. CDR3 length: 14 residues. CDR3 sequence (DNA): TGTGCCACCACCGTGGGGACTAGCTCCTACGAGCAGTACTTC. Translation gives CATTVGTSSYEQYF.

There are many counts of this clonotype. J is TRBJ2-3 and V is TRBV2; D is unresolved. CDR3 length: 13 residues. Germline CDR1 is SNHLY and CDR2 is FYNNEI. V was pared by 7 bases and J by 1 base, with 9 bases between. CDR3 loop: CASTAMGTDTQYF. Here the CDR3 DNA reads TGTGCCAGCACCGCCATGGGCACAGATACGCAGTATTTT. Drawing the rest from reference TRBV2 and TRBJ2-3, the complete variable domain is EPEVTQTPSHQVTQMGQEVILRCVPISNHLYFYWYRQILGQKVEFLVSFYNNEISEKSEIFDDQFSVERPDGSNFTLKIRSTKLEDSAMYFCASTAMGTDTQYFGPGTRLTVL.